This TCR beta chain was identified during a study of T cells after yellow fever vaccination. Overall study context: Some fractions had low cell numbers, and these were prepared with SMART-Seq v4 Ultra Low Input. Study observations and caveats: Reappearance after the booster was observed for most primary-vaccination clones (more than 95% CD4, about 86% CD8).

This CDR3 is built from 14 residues. Trimming removed 5 bases from V and 6 bases from J, with 17 bases in between. Germline-derived CDR1 and CDR2 are SEHNR and FQNEAQ (reference sequence). This clonotype has more than one count but fewer than ten. Its antigen remains unknown. TCR cDNA was made by 5'RACE template switching, adding a universal primer site and UMIs. Each CDR3 protein gets one entry after TCRdb re-called the 5' RACE reads with MiXCR. Among hundreds of thousands of distinct CDR3 sequences listed, approximately 12% were seen once. The source is a man aged 25 to 45 who received the YFV17D yellow fever vaccine. The chain joins TRBV7-9 to TRBJ2-7; no clear D. Sequenced material: PBMCs, taken on the day of the yellow fever booster vaccination. The CDR3: CASSPGEDDREQYF. DNA of the CDR3: TGTGCCAGCAGCCCCGGAGAAGACGATCGCGAGCAGTACTTC.